This T cell receptor (beta chain) was documented in a study of T cell responses to AZD1222 COVID-19 vaccine. Study conclusions and caveats: It was only after the peak T cell response that any repertoires were sampled. Clonal diversity was possibly underestimated; the donors were predominantly white British and more often female. Spike regions recognized by vaccine-associated CD4 TCRs spanned the protein, led by 160-218 and 743-854. Nearly half of the spike-specific TCRs reportedly recognize variant regions that carry no mutations.

A word on this clone: What it binds is unknown.

CDR1 MDHEN and CDR2 SYDVKM come from the germline V gene. This CDR3 has 14 residues. The germline V and J ends were trimmed by 7 bases and 1 base, with 11 bases remaining between them. Method: immunoSEQ multiplex PCR; TCRdb's copy keeps in-frame clones and lacks some. The sample lists about 83,000 clones, approximately 90% seen once, with roughly 32% in the top ten. J is TRBJ1-3 and V is TRBV28, with D unresolved. The sequencing used peripheral blood, collected on day 0 of AZD1222 vaccination. The TCR originated in an adult in good health. This CDR3 reads CASTSGLSGNTIYF. CDR3 nucleotides: TGTGCCAGCACCTCGGGCCTTTCTGGAAACACCATATATTTT.